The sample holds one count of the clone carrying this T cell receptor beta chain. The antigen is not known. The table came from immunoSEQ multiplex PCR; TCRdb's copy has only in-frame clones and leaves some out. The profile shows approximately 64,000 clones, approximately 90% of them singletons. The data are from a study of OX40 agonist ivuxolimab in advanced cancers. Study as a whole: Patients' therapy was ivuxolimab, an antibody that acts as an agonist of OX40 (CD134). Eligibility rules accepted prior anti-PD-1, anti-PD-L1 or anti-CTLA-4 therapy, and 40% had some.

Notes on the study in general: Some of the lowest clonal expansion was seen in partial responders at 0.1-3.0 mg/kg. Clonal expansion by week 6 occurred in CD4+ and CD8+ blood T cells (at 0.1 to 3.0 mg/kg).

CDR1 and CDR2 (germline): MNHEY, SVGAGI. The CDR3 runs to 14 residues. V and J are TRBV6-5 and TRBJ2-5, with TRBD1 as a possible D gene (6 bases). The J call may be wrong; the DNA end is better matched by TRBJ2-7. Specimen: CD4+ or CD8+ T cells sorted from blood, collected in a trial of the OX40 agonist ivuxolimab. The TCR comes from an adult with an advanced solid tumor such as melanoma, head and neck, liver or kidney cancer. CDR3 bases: TGTGCCAGCAGTCGACCCGGGACATTATACGAGCAGTACTTC. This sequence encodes CASSRPGTLYEQYF.